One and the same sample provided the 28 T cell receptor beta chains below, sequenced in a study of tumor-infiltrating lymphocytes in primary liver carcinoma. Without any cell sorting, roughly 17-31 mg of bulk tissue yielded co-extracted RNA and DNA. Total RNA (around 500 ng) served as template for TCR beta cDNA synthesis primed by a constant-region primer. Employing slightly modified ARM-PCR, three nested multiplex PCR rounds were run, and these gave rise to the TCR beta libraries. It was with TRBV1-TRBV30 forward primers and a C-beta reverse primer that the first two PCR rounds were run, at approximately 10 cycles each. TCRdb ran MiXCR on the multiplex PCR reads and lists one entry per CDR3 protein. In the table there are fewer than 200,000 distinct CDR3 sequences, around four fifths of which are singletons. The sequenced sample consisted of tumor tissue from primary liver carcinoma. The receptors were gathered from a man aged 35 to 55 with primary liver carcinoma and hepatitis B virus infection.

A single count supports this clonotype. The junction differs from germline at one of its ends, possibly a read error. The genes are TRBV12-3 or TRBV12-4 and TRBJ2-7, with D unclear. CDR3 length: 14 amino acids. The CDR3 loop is CASSLSRSPYEQYF. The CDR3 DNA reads TGTGCCAGCAGTTTAAGCAGGTCCCCCTACGAACAGTACTTC.

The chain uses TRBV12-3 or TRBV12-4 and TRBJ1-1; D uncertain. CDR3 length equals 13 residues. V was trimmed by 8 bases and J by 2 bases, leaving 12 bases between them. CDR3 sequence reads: CASLIRINTEAFF. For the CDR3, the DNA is TGTGCCAGCTTGATTCGAATTAACACTGAAGCTTTCTTT.

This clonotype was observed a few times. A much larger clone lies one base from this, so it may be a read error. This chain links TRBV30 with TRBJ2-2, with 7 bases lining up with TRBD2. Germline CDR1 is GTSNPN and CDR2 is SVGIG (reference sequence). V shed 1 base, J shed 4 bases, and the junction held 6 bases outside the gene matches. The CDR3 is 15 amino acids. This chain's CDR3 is CAWSGTSLRTGELFF. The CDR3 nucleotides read TGTGCCTGGAGTGGGACTAGTTTACGCACCGGGGAGCTGTTTTTT. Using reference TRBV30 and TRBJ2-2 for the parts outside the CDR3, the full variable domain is SQTIHQWPATLVQPVGSPLSLECTVEGTSNPNLYWYRQAAGRGLQLLFYSVGIGQISSEVPQNLSASRPQDRQFILSSKKLLLSDSGFYLCAWSGTSLRTGELFFGEGSRLTVL.

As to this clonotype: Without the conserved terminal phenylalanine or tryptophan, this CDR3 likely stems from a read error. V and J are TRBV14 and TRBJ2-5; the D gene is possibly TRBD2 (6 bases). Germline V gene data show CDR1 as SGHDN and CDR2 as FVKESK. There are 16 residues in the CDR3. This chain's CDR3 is CASSQYGGWDQKTQYV. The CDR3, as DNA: TGTGCCAGCAGCCAATACGGAGGGTGGGACCAAAAGACCCAGTACGTC.

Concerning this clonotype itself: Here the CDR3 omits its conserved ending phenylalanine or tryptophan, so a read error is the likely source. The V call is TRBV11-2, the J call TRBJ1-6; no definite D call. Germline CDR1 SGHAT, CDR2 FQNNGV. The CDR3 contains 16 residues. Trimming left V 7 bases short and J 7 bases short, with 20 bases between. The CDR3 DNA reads TGTGCCAGCAACTTCGCCGCCGGGATACCGAATTCACCCCTCCACTCT. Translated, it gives CASNFAAGIPNSPLHS.

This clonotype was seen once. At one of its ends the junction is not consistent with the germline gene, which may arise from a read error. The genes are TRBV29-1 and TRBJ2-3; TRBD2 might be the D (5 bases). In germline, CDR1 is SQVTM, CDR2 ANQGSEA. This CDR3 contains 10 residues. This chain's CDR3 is CSVAQDTRYF. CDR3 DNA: TGTAGCGTTGCCCAAGATACGCGGTATTTT.

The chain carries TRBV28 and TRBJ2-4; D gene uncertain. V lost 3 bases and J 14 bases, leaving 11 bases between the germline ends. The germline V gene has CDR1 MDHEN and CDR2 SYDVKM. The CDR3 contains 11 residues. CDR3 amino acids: CASSLVLIEYF. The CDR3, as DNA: TGTGCCAGCAGTTTGGTACTTATTGAGTACTTC.

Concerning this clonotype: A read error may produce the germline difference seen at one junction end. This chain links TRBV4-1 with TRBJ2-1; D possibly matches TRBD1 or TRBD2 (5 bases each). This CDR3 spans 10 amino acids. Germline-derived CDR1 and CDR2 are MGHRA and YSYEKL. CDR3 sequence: CASSTGQHFF. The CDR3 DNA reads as TGCGCCAGCAGCACGGGGCAGCACTTCTTC.

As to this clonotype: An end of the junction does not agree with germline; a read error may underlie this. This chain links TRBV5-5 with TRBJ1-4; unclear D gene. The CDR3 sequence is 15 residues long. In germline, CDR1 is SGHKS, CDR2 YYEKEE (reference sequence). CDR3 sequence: CASSLEWKDGEKLFF. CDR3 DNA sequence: TGCGCCAGCAGCTTGGAGTGGAAGGATGGAGAAAAACTGTTTTTT.

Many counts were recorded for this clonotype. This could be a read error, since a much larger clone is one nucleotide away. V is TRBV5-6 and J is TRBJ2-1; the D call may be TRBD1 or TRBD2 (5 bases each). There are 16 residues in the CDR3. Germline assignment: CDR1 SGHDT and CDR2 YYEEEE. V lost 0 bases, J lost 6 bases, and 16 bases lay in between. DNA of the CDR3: TGTGCCAGCAGCTTGGTTGTGGGAGCTGGGGGCAATGAGCAGTTCTTC. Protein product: CASSLVVGAGGNEQFF. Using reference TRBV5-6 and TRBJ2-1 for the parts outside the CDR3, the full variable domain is DAGVTQSPTHLIKTRGQQVTLRCSPKSGHDTVSWYQQALGQGPQFIFQYYEEEERQRGNFPDRFSGHQFPNYSSELNVNALLLGDSALYLCASSLVVGAGGNEQFFGPGTRLTVL.

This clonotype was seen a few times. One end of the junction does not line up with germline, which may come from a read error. The CDR3 DNA reads as TGCGCCAACAGCCAAGATATAAGGGCTAGCAAGGGGGGTGAGCAGTTCTTC. Translating gives CANSQDIRASKGGEQFF. This chain joins TRBV4-1 and TRBJ2-1; D may match TRBD1 or TRBD2 (6 bases each). The CDR3 runs to 17 residues. In germline, CDR1 is MGHRA, CDR2 YSYEKL.

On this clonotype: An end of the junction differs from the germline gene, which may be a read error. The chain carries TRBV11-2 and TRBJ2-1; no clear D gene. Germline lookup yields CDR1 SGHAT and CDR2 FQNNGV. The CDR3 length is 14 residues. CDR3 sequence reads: CASSLSELDNKQFF. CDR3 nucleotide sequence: TGTGCCAGTAGCTTGTCGGAGTTAGACAATAAGCAGTTCTTC.

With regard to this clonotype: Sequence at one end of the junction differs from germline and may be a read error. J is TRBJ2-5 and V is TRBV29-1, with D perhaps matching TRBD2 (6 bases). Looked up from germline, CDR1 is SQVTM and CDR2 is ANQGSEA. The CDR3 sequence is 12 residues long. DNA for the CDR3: TGCAGCGGTATGGACGGTGGAGGGACCCAATACTTC. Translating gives CSGMDGGGTQYF.

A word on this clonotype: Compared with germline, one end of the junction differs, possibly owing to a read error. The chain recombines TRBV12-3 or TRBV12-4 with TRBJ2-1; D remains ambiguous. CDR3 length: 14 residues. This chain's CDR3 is CPSSFGTAYNEQFF. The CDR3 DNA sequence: TGTCCCAGTAGTTTCGGTACAGCCTACAATGAGCAGTTCTTC.

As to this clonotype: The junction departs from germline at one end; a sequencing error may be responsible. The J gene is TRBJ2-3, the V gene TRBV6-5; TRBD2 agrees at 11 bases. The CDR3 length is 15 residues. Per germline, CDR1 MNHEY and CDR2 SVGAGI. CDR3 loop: CDSNPRLAGTDRQYF. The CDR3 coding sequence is TGTGACAGCAACCCAAGACTAGCGGGAACAGATAGGCAGTATTTT.

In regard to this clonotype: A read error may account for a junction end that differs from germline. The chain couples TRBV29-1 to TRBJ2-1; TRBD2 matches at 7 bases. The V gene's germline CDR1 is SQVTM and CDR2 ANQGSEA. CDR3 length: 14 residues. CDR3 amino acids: CSGTRTRDYNEQFF. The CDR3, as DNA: TGCAGCGGAACGCGGACAAGGGACTACAATGAGCAGTTTTTC.

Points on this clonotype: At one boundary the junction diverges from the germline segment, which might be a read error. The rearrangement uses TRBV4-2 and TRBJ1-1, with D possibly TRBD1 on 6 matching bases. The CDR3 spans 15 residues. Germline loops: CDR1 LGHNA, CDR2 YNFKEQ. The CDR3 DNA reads TGTGCCAGTAGCCAAGATTCGAGGGGGATTACTGAAGCTTTCTTT. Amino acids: CASSQDSRGITEAFF.

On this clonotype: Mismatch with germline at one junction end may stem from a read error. CDR3 sequence (DNA): TGTGCCAGCAGCATGGGGGGAGACAGGGACATTTCTCTCTCTGGGGCCAATGTCCTGACTTTC. Its translation is CASSMGGDRDISLSGANVLTF. The rearrangement uses TRBV11-2 and TRBJ2-6, with a tentative D call TRBD1 (7 bases). The CDR3 extends over 21 amino acids. Germline V CDR1 and CDR2: SGHAT, FQNNGV.

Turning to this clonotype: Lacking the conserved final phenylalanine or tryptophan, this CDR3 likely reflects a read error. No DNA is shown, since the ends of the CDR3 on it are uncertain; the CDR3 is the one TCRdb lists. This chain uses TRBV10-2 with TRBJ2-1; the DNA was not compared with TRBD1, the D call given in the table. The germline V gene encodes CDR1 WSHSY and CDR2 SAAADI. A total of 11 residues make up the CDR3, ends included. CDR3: CASSGGGEHFL.

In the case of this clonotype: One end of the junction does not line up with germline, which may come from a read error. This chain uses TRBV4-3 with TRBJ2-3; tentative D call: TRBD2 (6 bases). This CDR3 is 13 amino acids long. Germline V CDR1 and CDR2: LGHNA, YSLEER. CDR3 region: CSSSHEEGRTQYF. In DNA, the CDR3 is TGCTCCAGCAGCCATGAGGAGGGGCGTACGCAGTATTTT.

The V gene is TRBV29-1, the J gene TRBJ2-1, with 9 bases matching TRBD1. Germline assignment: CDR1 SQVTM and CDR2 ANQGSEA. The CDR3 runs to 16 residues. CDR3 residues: CNGTLSTGGFYNEQFF. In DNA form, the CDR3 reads TGCAACGGCACCCTGTCGACAGGGGGTTTCTATAATGAGCAGTTCTTC.

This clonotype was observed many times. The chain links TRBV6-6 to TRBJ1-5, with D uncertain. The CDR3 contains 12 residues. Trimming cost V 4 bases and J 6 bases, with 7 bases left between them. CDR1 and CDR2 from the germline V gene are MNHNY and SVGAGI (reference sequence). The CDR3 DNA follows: TGTGCCAGCAGTTCTTTGAGTCAGCCCCAGCATTTT. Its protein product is CASSSLSQPQHF.

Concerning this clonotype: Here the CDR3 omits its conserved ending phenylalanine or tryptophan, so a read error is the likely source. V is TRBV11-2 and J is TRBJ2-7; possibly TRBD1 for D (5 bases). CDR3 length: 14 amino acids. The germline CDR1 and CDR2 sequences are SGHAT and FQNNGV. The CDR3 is CASSSNRSSYDQYI. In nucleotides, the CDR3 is TGTGCCAGCAGCTCTAACAGGAGCTCATACGACCAGTACATC.

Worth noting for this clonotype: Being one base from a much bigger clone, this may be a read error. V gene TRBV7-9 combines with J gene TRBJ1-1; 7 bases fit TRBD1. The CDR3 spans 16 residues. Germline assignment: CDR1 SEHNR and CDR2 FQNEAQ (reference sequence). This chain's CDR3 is CVSSLEYGTASTEAFF. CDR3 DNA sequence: TGTGTCAGCAGCTTAGAATATGGGACAGCAAGTACTGAAGCTTTCTTT.

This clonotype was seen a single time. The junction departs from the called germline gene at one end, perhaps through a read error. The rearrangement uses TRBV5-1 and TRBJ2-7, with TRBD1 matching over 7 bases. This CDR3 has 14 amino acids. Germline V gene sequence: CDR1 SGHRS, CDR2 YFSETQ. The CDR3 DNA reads TGCACCAGCGGCTTGGCAGGGGGTGAATCCGAGCAGTACTTC. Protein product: CTSGLAGGESEQYF.

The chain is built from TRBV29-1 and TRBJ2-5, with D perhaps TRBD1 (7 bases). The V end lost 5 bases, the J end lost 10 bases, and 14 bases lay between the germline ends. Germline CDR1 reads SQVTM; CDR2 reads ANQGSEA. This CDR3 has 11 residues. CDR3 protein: CSVTGAGIQYF. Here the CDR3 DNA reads TGCAGCGTTACAGGGGCGGGGATCCAGTACTTC.

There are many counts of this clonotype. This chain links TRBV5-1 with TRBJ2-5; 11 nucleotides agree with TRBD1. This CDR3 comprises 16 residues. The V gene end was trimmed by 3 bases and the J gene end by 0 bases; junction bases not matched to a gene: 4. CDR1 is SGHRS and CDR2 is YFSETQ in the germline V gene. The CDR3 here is CASSSRTGGHQETQYF. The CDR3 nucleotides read TGCGCCAGCAGCTCTAGGACAGGGGGCCACCAAGAGACCCAGTACTTC.

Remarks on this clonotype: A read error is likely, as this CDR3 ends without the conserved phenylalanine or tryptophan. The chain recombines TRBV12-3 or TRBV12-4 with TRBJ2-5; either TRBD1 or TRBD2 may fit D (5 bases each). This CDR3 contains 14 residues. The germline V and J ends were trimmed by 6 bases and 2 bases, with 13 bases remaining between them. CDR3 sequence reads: CASRGETVQETQYI. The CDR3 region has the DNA TGTGCCAGCAGGGGAGAGACAGTACAAGAGACCCAGTACATC.